This T cell receptor beta chain originates from a study of cytomegalovirus exposure and HLA in healthy donors. The assay was immunoSEQ multiplex PCR, and TCRdb's table has in-frame clones only and misses some. The top ten clones hold roughly 1.3% of a sample with some 87,000 clones, approximately 96% of them seen once. Findings and limits, study-wide: In vitro assays verified that three CMV-associated chains recognized CMV antigens specifically. For cytomegalovirus status, the classifier reportedly gave diagnoses with high specificity and sensitivity.

The CDR3 contains 15 residues. In germline, CDR1 is LNHDA, CDR2 SQIVND (reference sequence). V was clipped by 6 bases and J by 4 bases; unmatched bases: 7. Notes on this clone: What it recognizes is unknown.

The sequencing input was PBMCs. The TCR originated in a woman younger than 35 in good health and CMV-seronegative. V and J are TRBV19 and TRBJ2-2; TRBD2 matches 8 bases. The CDR3 sequence is CASSTGTRSTGELFF. CDR3 nucleotides: TGTGCCAGTAGCACCGGGACTAGGAGCACCGGGGAGCTGTTTTTT.